The sequence of this T cell receptor (beta chain) was determined in a study of OX40 agonist ivuxolimab in advanced cancers. Study information: Two patients with cutaneous melanoma and one with hepatocellular carcinoma, three in total, showed partial responses. Study conclusions and caveats: The CD4+ and CD8+ T cells in the blood had expanded clonally by week 6 at 0.1 to 3.0 mg/kg. Nonresponders, in some cases, also had low normalized T-cell clonal expansion.

CDR1 SQVTM and CDR2 ANQGSEA come from the germline V gene. Trimming at V came to 8 bases and at J to 4 bases, leaving 6 bases not matched to a gene. The CDR3 contains 13 residues. Only a few counts were recorded for this clone. What it binds is not known. The repertoire was sequenced with immunoSEQ multiplex PCR; TCRdb's copy has only in-frame clones and lacks some. Among 60,000 to 75,000 clones listed, around 83% were seen once. This TCR came from an adult with an advanced solid tumor such as melanoma, head and neck, liver or kidney cancer. Sequenced material: CD4+ or CD8+ T cells sorted from blood, taken in a trial of the OX40 agonist ivuxolimab. The genes are TRBV29-1 and TRBJ1-1; TRBD1 aligns across 11 bases. CDR3 coding DNA: TGCAGCACCGGACAGGGGGCTAGCACTGAAGCTTTCTTT. Residues: CSTGQGASTEAFF.